This entry lists 16 T cell receptor beta chains sequenced from one sample in a study of T cell repertoires and Cas9 in healthy adults. Generated by immunoSEQ multiplex PCR, the TCRdb table keeps only in-frame clones and is missing some. The table includes over a thousand clones, about 80% detected once. The sample consisted of SpCas9-reactive Tregs (CD4+, CD25+, CD127-, CD137+, CD154-) from PBMCs; culture status not recorded. These receptor sequences come from a human donor in good health.

V and J are TRBV4-1 and TRBJ1-2; D remains unclear. Germline V gene data show CDR1 as MGHRA and CDR2 as YSYEKL. Trimming stripped 3 bases from V and 5 bases from J, with 16 bases between. The CDR3 length is 15 residues. CDR3 region: CASSQTTGFWYGYTF. The CDR3 region has the DNA TGCGCCAGCAGCCAGACAACCGGGTTTTGGTATGGCTACACCTTC.

This chain uses TRBV7-6 with TRBJ2-3; 8 positions match TRBD2. V lost 3 bases and J lost 1; bases outside the gene matches: 6. CDR1 and CDR2 from the germline V gene are SGHVS and FNYEAQ. The CDR3 covers 16 residues. The CDR3 here is CASSFGGGLGTDTQYF. CDR3 nucleotides: TGTGCCAGCAGCTTCGGGGGGGGGCTTGGCACAGATACGCAGTATTTT.

The rearrangement links TRBV30 to TRBJ2-5; a weak D match, TRBD2 (7 bases). The germline gives CDR1 GTSNPN, CDR2 SVGIG (reference sequence). The CDR3 extends over 15 amino acids. V gave up 0 bases and J gave up 7 bases, with 18 bases separating them. As DNA, the CDR3 is TGTGCCTGGAGTGTACAGACCACGAGGGGGGGGACCCAGTACTTC. Protein product: CAWSVQTTRGGTQYF.

The rearrangement joins TRBV2 to TRBJ1-2; 8 bases agree with TRBD1. V was clipped by 10 bases and J by 6 bases; unmatched bases: 13. The V gene's germline CDR1 is SNHLY and CDR2 FYNNEI. The CDR3 runs to 14 residues. In nucleotides, the CDR3 is TGTGCCACCAAAGCTCGACAGGGGTTCGATGGCTACACCTTC. This sequence encodes CATKARQGFDGYTF.

This clone was picked up one time. The chain couples TRBV10-2 to TRBJ2-6; D gene uncertain. There are 18 residues in the CDR3. V was cut by 5 bases and J by 5 bases, with 22 bases left in between. The V gene's germline CDR1 is WSHSY and CDR2 SAAADI. This CDR3 is CASSFGSLQQSRANVLTF. CDR3 DNA sequence: TGCGCCAGCAGTTTCGGATCACTTCAACAAAGTCGGGCCAACGTCCTGACTTTC.

In nucleotides, the CDR3 is TGCGCCAGCAGCTTGGGGAGGCAGGGGATTGGCAATGAGCAGTTCTTC. It yields the protein CASSLGRQGIGNEQFF. The chain employs TRBV5-1 and TRBJ2-1, with D possibly being TRBD1 (6 bases). In germline, CDR1 is SGHRS, CDR2 YFSETQ. The CDR3 consists of 16 residues. V was trimmed by 0 bases and J by 6 bases, leaving 16 bases between them.

This clone showed up just a few times. This sequence joins TRBV7-9 and TRBJ2-5; tentative D call: TRBD1 (6 bases). The CDR3 consists of 13 residues. Germline loops: CDR1 SEHNR, CDR2 FQNEAQ (reference sequence). The V and J ends lost 5 bases and 4 bases respectively, with 11 bases between them. CDR3 sequence (DNA): TGTGCCAGCAGCCGACAGGTCGGAGAGACCCAGTACTTC. This codes for CASSRQVGETQYF.

The chain has TRBV29-1 and TRBJ1-1; D is unclear. This CDR3 contains 13 residues. With 1 base removed from V and 2 bases from J, the gap between germline ends came to 8 bases. The germline V gene encodes CDR1 SQVTM and CDR2 ANQGSEA. Here the CDR3 DNA reads TGCAGCGTTGAAGTCCGGGGTAACACTGAAGCTTTCTTT. This codes for CSVEVRGNTEAFF.

Only one count was recorded for this clone. CDR3 region: CASSIRRPNTGELFF. The CDR3 DNA reads TGTGCCAGTAGTATACGGCGGCCGAACACCGGGGAGCTGTTTTTT. J is TRBJ2-2 and V is TRBV19, with D hard to call. The CDR3 consists of 15 residues. The germline gives CDR1 LNHDA, CDR2 SQIVND (reference sequence). V lost 2 bases, J lost 0 bases, and 7 bases lay in between. The entire variable domain, with the rest obtained from reference TRBV19 and TRBJ2-2, is as follows: DGGITQSPKYLFRKEGQNVTLSCEQNLNHDAMYWYRQDPGQGLRLIYYSQIVNDFQKGDIAEGYSVSREKKESFPLTVTSAQKNPTAFYLCASSIRRPNTGELFFGEGSRLTVL.

The chain couples TRBV5-1 to TRBJ2-1; D ambiguous. This CDR3 comprises 13 residues. The V gene's germline CDR1 is SGHRS and CDR2 YFSETQ. Trimming took 0 bases from V and 7 from J, leaving 8 bases between them. CDR3 residues: CASSLVATNEQFF. The DNA of the CDR3 is TGCGCCAGCAGCTTGGTCGCGACGAATGAGCAGTTCTTC.

Worth noting for this clone: Other DNA variants within this sample encode the same CDR3. This chain connects TRBV28 to TRBJ1-5; 9 bases align to TRBD1. J lost 7 bases, V lost 1 base, and 11 bases had no gene match. Germline CDR1 is MDHEN and CDR2 is SYDVKM. CDR3 size: 17 residues. The CDR3 coding sequence is TGTGCCAGCAGTTTATCCTTAGGGACAGGGAGTATCCAGCCCCAGCATTTT. It translates to CASSLSLGTGSIQPQHF.

The chain couples TRBV28 to TRBJ1-6; D remains unclear. The CDR3 spans 18 residues. The V and J ends lost 4 bases and 0 bases respectively, with 16 bases between them. The germline V gene has CDR1 MDHEN and CDR2 SYDVKM. Here the CDR3 DNA reads TGTGCCAGCAGTTCCTCCTCCCCACAGAGCTCCTATAATTCACCCCTCCACTTT. Protein product: CASSSSSPQSSYNSPLHF.

V usage is TRBV5-6 and J usage is TRBJ1-2; maybe TRBD1 (5 bases). This CDR3 contains 13 residues. Per germline, CDR1 SGHDT and CDR2 YYEEEE. V lost 4 bases and J lost 2, with 9 bases in between. CDR3 DNA: TGTGCCAGCAGCGTCTGGGGGAACTATGGCTACACCTTC. Translation: CASSVWGNYGYTF.

The chain combines TRBV5-1 with TRBJ2-3; 8 nucleotides align to TRBD2. Unmatched junction bases numbered 10, after V lost 10 bases and J lost 3 bases. CDR1 is SGHRS, CDR2 YFSETQ, per germline. The CDR3 covers 14 residues. Here the CDR3 reads CASARGEKTDTQYF. In nucleotides, the CDR3 is TGCGCCTCCGCGCGGGGGGAAAAGACAGATACGCAGTATTTT.

The CDR3 loop is CASSYRKTQYGYTF. The CDR3 region has the DNA TGTGCCAGCAGTTATCGCAAAACTCAATATGGCTACACCTTC. V and J are TRBV27 and TRBJ1-2; D remains ambiguous. Per germline, CDR1 MNHEY and CDR2 SMNVEV (reference sequence). There are 14 residues in the CDR3. Trimming removed 4 bases from V and 5 bases from J, with 14 bases in between.

The V call is TRBV28, the J call TRBJ2-7, with D possibly TRBD2 on 5 matching bases. Germline lookup yields CDR1 MDHEN and CDR2 SYDVKM. V gave up 6 bases and J gave up 1 base, with 22 bases separating them. The CDR3 spans 17 residues. In nucleotides, the CDR3 is TGTGCCAGCAGCCGAAAGGGAGCAAGGGTGGGTTCCTACGAGCAGTACGTC. Translation gives CASSRKGARVGSYEQYV.